This TCR beta chain derives from a study of T cell repertoires in cytomegalovirus infection. TCRdb re-called the reads with MiXCR, one entry per CDR3 protein. The sample lists fewer than 900,000 distinct CDR3 sequences; 25% to 30% were seen once. Remarks on this clonotype: Its specificity is not known.

The CDR3 runs to 18 residues. Germline V lookup: CDR1 MNHNY, CDR2 SVGAGI (reference sequence). The ends were cut back, 6 bases at V and 5 bases at J, with 25 bases in the middle. V is TRBV6-6 and J is TRBJ2-2, with a possible D match to TRBD1 (6 bases). The receptor was isolated from a human donor in good health (CMV status not recorded). Some clones in this sample may be carry-over from other donors' samples. Specimen: cultured CD8+ T cells from PBMCs, collected from culture after CMV antigen stimulation. The DNA for the CDR3 is TGTGCCAGCAGCCCAAAGACGGGGAACAGGGCGTATACCGGGGAGCTGTTTTTT. Translated, it gives CASSPKTGNRAYTGELFF.